These T cell receptor beta chains were read from a single sample in a study of beta chain features in type 1 diabetes. The method was immunoSEQ multiplex PCR; TCRdb's version includes in-frame clones alone and lacks a portion of them. Among 85,000 to 110,000 clones listed, approximately 30% were seen once. Sequencing was done on a sample of central memory CD4+ T cells from blood. The origin of the receptors is a woman aged 18-30 years with type 1 diabetes. Both conserved end residues are trimmed from each CDR3.

TRBJ2-4,TRBV5-1,ASSLNLEIQY
TRBJ1-2,TRBV28,ASSPTGPYGYT
TRBJ1-1,TRBV23-1,ASSPRRGNTEAF
TRBJ1-5,TRBV4-1,ASSQEDRGQPQH
TRBJ2-7,TRBV5-1,ASSLASTPFFYEQY
TRBJ2-1,TRBV11-2,ASSLSYGRARASYNEQF
TRBJ2-7,TRBV29-1,SVDDRVHGNEQY
TRBJ2-2,TRBV7-9,ASSGQVNTGELF
TRBJ2-7,TRBV28,ASRPTGEEQY
TRBJ2-3,TRBV7-2,ASSLARASAPDTQY
TRBJ1-2,TRBV6-5,ASSRKGAGLYGYT
TRBJ1-1,TRBV30,ANIPGMTEAF
TRBJ2-3,TRBV15,ATSKAGVDTQY
TRBJ2-3,TRBV6-1,ASSDPSSPRSTDTQY
TRBJ2-5,TRBV7-9,AISVMPSGRQETQY
TRBJ1-5,TRBV7-9,ASSLNLGGGSNQPQH
TRBJ2-1,TRBV28,ASSSPTSGRGGYNEQF
TRBJ2-5,TRBV6-1,ASISSGRGETQY
TRBJ2-5,TRBV2,ASRTGVGGETQY
TRBJ2-1,TRBV5-1,ASSLVIAGGRF
TRBJ2-7,TRBV5-1,ASSSSGTSENEQY
TRBJ1-1,TRBV28,ASSSDRHPLNTEAF
TRBJ2-3,TRBV28,ASGSPAGSTDTQY
TRBJ2-3,TRBV18,ASTGGSTDTQY
TRBJ2-1,TRBV2,ASSEGSGGPREQF
TRBJ2-2,TRBV7-7,ASSLDTGAGELF
TRBJ2-1,TRBV5-1,ASSLAPDNEQF
TRBJ2-1,TRBV4-3,ASSQSQRHEQF
TRBJ2-1,TRBV27,ASREQGRNEQF
TRBJ2-5,TRBV7-9,ASSHSGVQETQY
TRBJ2-2,TRBV5-4,ASSLADRAHGELF
TRBJ2-1,TRBV7-2,ASSPTSGLDNEQF
TRBJ2-1,TRBV5-4,ASSLLLAQGFEQF
TRBJ2-1,TRBV7-9,ASSPLGGRVYNEQF
TRBJ2-1,TRBV29-1,SVALIGVSEQF
TRBJ2-7,TRBV27,ASSLQPSSYEQY
TRBJ2-3,TRBV18,ASSPSTDTQY
TRBJ1-1,TRBV30,AWSRSGNTEAF
TRBJ2-5,TRBV6-5,ASSYSLRGQGEQY
TRBJ2-1,TRBV28,ASSSGGLADYNEQF
TRBJ2-1,TRBV28,ASSSISLMTSGRPNEQF
TRBJ2-5,TRBV2,ASKTDSQETQY
TRBJ1-6,TRBV7-2,ASSLDRGRSPLH
TRBJ2-2,TRBV10-2,ATYLGGTNTGELF
TRBJ2-5,TRBV19,ASSDASGGETQY
TRBJ2-1,TRBV7-9,ASSLIAGGRLEQF
TRBJ1-2,TRBV7-2,ASSSRDRDGYT
TRBJ2-2,TRBV6-5,ASSIRQGAGELF
TRBJ1-2,TRBV5-4,ASTSGTRYGYT
TRBJ2-7,TRBV27,ASSLARASGVYEQY
TRBJ1-1,TRBV7-2,ASSSTGTGSEAF
TRBJ2-3,TRBV6-5,ASSLNSPTDTQY
TRBJ2-3,TRBV5-1,ASSLRTSDTDTQY
TRBJ2-7,TRBV7-2,ASSQLSYEQY
TRBJ2-1,TRBV11-2,ASSLGRVNYNEQF
TRBJ2-1,TRBV4-1,ASSHPGLAGGPNYNEQF
TRBJ2-3,TRBV15,ATSRGTRGGQGAIDTQY
TRBJ1-2,TRBV30,AWSQDYGYT
TRBJ1-3,TRBV30,AWSSGAGNTIY
TRBJ2-7,TRBV7-2,ASSSGTISYEQY